The 7 T cell receptor beta chains presented below share a single source sample, sequenced in a study of blood T cell repertoires in COVID-19. The method was immunoSEQ multiplex PCR; TCRdb's version includes in-frame clones alone and lacks a portion of them. The table lists about 110,000 clones, 88% of them singletons. Sample: peripheral blood. These receptors originate from a woman in her fifties or sixties with acute or convalescent COVID-19.

J is TRBJ2-2 and V is TRBV5-6; D not certain. Trimming pared 2 bases from V and 3 bases from J, leaving 11 bases between. The CDR3 extends over 15 amino acids. Per germline, CDR1 SGHDT and CDR2 YYEEEE. CDR3 DNA sequence: TGTGCCAGCAGCTTTAATCGCAGGTACACCGGGGAGCTGTTTTTT. It yields the protein CASSFNRRYTGELFF.

The rearrangement uses TRBV18 and TRBJ2-1; 7 positions match TRBD1. The CDR3 runs 14 residues. V was pared by 6 bases and J by 7 bases, with 9 bases of the junction left unmatched. Germline-derived CDR1 and CDR2 are KGHSH and LQKENI. In nucleotides, the CDR3 is TGTGCCAGCTCCCGAGACAGGGTTGCGAATGAGCAGTTCTTC. Its protein product is CASSRDRVANEQFF.

This chain links TRBV5-6 with TRBJ2-7, with D uncertain. The CDR3 length is 13 residues. Trimming left V 10 bases short and J 3 bases short, with 17 bases between. CDR1 and CDR2 from the germline V gene are SGHDT and YYEEEE. CDR3 loop: CAQPGSSRYEQYF. CDR3 DNA: TGTGCCCAACCGGGTAGTTCTCGCTACGAGCAGTACTTC.

V is TRBV19 and J is TRBJ2-3; TRBD2 matches at 7 bases. V lost 4 bases to trimming and J lost 0 bases; unmatched junction nucleotides: 1. CDR1 is LNHDA and CDR2 is SQIVND in the germline V gene (reference sequence). The CDR3 totals 14 residues. The CDR3, as DNA: TGTGCCAGTAGTACGGGACTAAGCACAGATACGCAGTATTTT. Translating gives CASSTGLSTDTQYF. Filled out from reference TRBV19 and TRBJ2-3, the complete variable domain reads DGGITQSPKYLFRKEGQNVTLSCEQNLNHDAMYWYRQDPGQGLRLIYYSQIVNDFQKGDIAEGYSVSREKKESFPLTVTSAQKNPTAFYLCASSTGLSTDTQYFGPGTRLTVL.

CDR3 protein: CASSQDYAGLGGYTF. The CDR3 bases are TGTGCCAGCAGCCAAGATTATGCGGGGCTGGGTGGCTACACCTTC. V gene TRBV4-2 combines with J gene TRBJ1-2, with a weak D call TRBD1 (5 bases). Germline values: CDR1 LGHNA, CDR2 YNFKEQ. V dropped 0 bases and J dropped 7 bases, with 15 bases sitting between them. The CDR3 is made up of 15 amino acids.

The gene calls are TRBV5-1 and TRBJ1-4; 8 bases are a match to TRBD1. V dropped 4 bases and J dropped 7; count of bases not matched to a gene: 6. CDR1 and CDR2 from the germline V gene are SGHRS and YFSETQ. The CDR3 is made up of 14 amino acids. The CDR3 reads CASSRQGLREKLFF. The CDR3 DNA sequence: TGCGCCAGCAGCCGACAGGGGTTACGTGAAAAACTGTTTTTT.

V is TRBV10-3 and J is TRBJ2-7; D is uncertain. Germline V gives CDR1 ENHRY, CDR2 SYGVKD. The CDR3 covers 14 residues. Between the trimmed V and J ends, which lost 0 bases and 2 bases, there was a span of 8 bases. The CDR3 sequence is CAISESAAAYEQYF. CDR3 sequence (DNA): TGTGCCATCAGTGAGTCGGCCGCAGCCTACGAGCAGTACTTC.